This T cell receptor (beta chain) emerged from a study of blood T cell repertoires in COVID-19. Overall study: Samples taken during acute and convalescent COVID-19 were collected in the United States, Italy and Spain. T cells, B-cell-depleted T cells, or PBMCs supplied cDNA or gDNA.

The V gene's germline CDR1 is WSHSY and CDR2 SAAADI. The CDR3 is 12 residues long. V gave up 0 bases and J gave up 5 bases, with 3 bases separating them. TCRdb's copy holds only in-frame clones and misses some; the assay was immunoSEQ multiplex PCR. The sample has 35,000 to 55,000 clones, 70% to 90% seen once; the top ten hold around 15%. The chain carries TRBV10-2 and TRBJ2-3; no clear D gene. This receptor was obtained from a man in his 70s with active COVID-19. The sequenced sample was peripheral blood. As DNA, the CDR3 is TGCGCCAGCAGTGAGTCGAGAGATACGCAGTATTTT. It is translated as CASSESRDTQYF.